A selection of T cell receptor beta chains follows, all from one sample in a study of cytomegalovirus exposure and HLA in healthy donors. Assay used: immunoSEQ multiplex PCR; TCRdb lists only in-frame clones, some missing. The table lists around 37,000 clones, more than 65% of them singletons. Sequenced: PBMCs. The origin of the receptors is a man aged 50 to 59 in good health and CMV-seronegative. Both conserved end residues are part of each CDR3.

V	J	CDR3
TRBV30	TRBJ2-5	CAWSADRAWETQYF
TRBV6-5	TRBJ2-5	CASRPSGNMIETQYF
TRBV5-1	TRBJ1-2	CASSLMVGQGAGGYTF
TRBV9	TRBJ2-3	CASSVGLGTDTQYF
TRBV7-9	TRBJ1-1	CASSPRAGVNTEAFF
TRBV2	TRBJ2-7	CASTKTGPSYEQYF
TRBV7-3	TRBJ2-1	CASSPRGAGYNEQFF
TRBV5-4	TRBJ2-7	CASSFNSYEQYF
TRBV6-1	TRBJ2-3	CASRVPGVDTQYF
TRBV4-1	TRBJ1-3	CASSQEGPQSYSGNTIYF
TRBV15	TRBJ1-5	CATSRDKGVNQPQHF
TRBV4-1	TRBJ1-4	CASSTRPKAGSTNEKLFF
TRBV27	TRBJ1-2	CASSPAGVWYGYTF
TRBV7-6	TRBJ2-1	CASSPLTGYNEQFF
TRBV29-1	TRBJ1-2	CSVEGGRDGYTF
TRBV7-8	TRBJ2-1	CASSLDLRKAELAGRNEQFF
TRBV6-5	TRBJ2-1	CASRIGVDSEQFF
TRBV2	TRBJ2-7	CASRDIGSYEQYF
TRBV10-3	TRBJ2-5	CAISESTGGETQYF